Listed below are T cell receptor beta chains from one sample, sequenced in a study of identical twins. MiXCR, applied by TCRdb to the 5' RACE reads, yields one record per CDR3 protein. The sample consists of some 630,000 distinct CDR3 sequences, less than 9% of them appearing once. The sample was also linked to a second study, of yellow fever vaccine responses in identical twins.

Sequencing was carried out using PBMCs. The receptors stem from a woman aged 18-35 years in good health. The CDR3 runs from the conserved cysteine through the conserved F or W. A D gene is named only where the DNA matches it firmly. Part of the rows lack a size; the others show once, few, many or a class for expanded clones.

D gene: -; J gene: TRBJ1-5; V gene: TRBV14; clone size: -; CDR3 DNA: TGTGCCAGCAGCCAAGATGGGAGGGGTAGCAATCAGCCCCAGCATTTT; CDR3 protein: CASSQDGRGSNQPQHF
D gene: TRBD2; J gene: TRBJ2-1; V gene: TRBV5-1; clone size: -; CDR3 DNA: TGCGCCAGCACCCCTAGCGGGGGGTGGGTGAATGAGCAGTTCTTC; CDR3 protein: CASTPSGGWVNEQFF
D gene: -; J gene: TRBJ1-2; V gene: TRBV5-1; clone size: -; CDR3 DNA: TGCGCCAGCAGCTCCGGACTGATAAACTATGGCTACACCTTC; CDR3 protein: CASSSGLINYGYTF
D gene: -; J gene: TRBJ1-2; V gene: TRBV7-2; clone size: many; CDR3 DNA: TGTGCCAGCAGCTTATTTCGGGCCAGGAGTCCTAACTATGGCTACACCTTC; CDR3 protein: CASSLFRARSPNYGYTF
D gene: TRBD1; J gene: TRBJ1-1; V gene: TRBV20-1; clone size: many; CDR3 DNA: TGCAGTGCTAGAGCTCTAAAGACAGGGTACCCTGAAGCTTTCTTT; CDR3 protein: CSARALKTGYPEAFF
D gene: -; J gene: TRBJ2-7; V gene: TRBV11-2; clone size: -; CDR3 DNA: TGTGCCAGCAGCTTAACCTCCGGGTACGTCGATACCTACGAGCAGTACTTC; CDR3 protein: CASSLTSGYVDTYEQYF
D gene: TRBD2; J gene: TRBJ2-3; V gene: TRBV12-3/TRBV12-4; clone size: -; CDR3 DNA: TGTACCAGCAGTAAACGGACTAGCGGACAATCTAGCACAGATACGCAGTATTTT; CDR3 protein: CTSSKRTSGQSSTDTQYF
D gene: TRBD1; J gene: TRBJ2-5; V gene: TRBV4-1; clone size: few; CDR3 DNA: TGCGCCAGCAGTCTGCCTCGGGGACAGGGGGGGGAGACCCAGTACTTC; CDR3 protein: CASSLPRGQGGETQYF
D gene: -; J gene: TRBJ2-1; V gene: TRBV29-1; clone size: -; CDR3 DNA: TGCAGCGTTGAAGGTAATCGCGAAAGCTCCTACAATGAGCAGTTCTTC; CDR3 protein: CSVEGNRESSYNEQFF
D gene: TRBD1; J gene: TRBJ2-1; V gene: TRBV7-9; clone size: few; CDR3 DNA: TGTGCCAGCAGCTTCAGCCGACAGGGGGCCGAGCAGTTCTTC; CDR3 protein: CASSFSRQGAEQFF
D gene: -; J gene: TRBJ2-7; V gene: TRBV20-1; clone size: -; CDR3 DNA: TGCAGTGCTCCAACGGGTTACTCCTACGAGCAGTACTTC; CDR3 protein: CSAPTGYSYEQYF
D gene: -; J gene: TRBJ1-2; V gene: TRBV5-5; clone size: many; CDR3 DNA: TGTGCCAGCAGCCCAGGGACCTTAGGGGGTTATGGCTACACCTTC; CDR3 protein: CASSPGTLGGYGYTF
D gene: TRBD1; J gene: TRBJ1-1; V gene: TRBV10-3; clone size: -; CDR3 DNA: TGTGCCATCGGGACAGGGAGGGACACTGAAGCTTTCTTT; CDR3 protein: CAIGTGRDTEAFF
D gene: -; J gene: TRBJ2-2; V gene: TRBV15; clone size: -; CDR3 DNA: TGTGCCACCAAGCCGAACACCGGGGAGCTGTTTTTT; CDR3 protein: CATKPNTGELFF
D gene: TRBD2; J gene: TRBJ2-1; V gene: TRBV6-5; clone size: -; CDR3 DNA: TGTGCCAGCAGGCCACTAGCGGGAGGAGTCTACAATGAGCAGTTCTTC; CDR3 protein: CASRPLAGGVYNEQFF
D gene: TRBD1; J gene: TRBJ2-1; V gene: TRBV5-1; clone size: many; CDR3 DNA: TGCGCCAGCAGCTTGGGGCAGGGGGCATTTTGGAATGAGCAGTTCTTC; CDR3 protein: CASSLGQGAFWNEQFF
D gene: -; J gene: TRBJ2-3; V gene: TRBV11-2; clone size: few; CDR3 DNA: TGTGCCAGCAGCGCCTCGACGAGCTTAGGTGATACGCAGTATTTT; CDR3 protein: CASSASTSLGDTQYF
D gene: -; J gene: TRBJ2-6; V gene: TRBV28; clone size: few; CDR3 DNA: TGTGCCAGCAGGCCTATCCTCGAACCTCTCTCTGGGGCCAACGTCCTGACTTTC; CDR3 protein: CASRPILEPLSGANVLTF
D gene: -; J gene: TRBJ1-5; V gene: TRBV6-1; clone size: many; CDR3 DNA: TGTGCCAGCAGGAACCCGGGGCAGGGTGATCAGCCCCAGCATTTT; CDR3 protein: CASRNPGQGDQPQHF
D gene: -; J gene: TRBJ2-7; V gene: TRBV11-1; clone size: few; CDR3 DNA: TGTGCCAGCAGCTTCTCGAGGTACGAGCAGTACTTC; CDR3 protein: CASSFSRYEQYF
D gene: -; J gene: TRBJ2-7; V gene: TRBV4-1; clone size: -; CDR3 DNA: TGCGCCAGCAGCCATCGACCCGTTGACCCCTACGAGCAGTACTTC; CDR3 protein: CASSHRPVDPYEQYF
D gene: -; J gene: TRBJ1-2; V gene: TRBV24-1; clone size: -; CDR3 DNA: TGTGCCACCAGTGATTTAATAGGCGGCTACACCTTC; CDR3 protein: CATSDLIGGYTF
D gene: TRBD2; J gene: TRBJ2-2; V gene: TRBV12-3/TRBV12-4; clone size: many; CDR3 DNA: TGTGCCAGCAGATGGGGACTAGCGGGGACCGGGGAGCTGTTTTTT; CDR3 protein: CASRWGLAGTGELFF
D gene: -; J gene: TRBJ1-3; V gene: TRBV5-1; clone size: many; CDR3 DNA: TGCGCCAGCAGCCCCGGACAGACCTCTGGAAACACCATATATTTT; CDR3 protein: CASSPGQTSGNTIYF
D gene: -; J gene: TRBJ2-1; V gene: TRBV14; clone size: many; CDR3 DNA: TGTGCCAGCAGCCAAGATAGGATGGGCAGACGGAATGAGCAGTTCTTC; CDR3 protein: CASSQDRMGRRNEQFF
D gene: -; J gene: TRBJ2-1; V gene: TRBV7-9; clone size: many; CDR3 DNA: TGTGCCAGCAGCTTGGAATTCTACAATGAGCAGTTCTTC; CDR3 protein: CASSLEFYNEQFF
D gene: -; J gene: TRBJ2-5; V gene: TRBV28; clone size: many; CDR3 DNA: TGTGCCAGCAGTTTGGGACGAGAAGAGACCCAGTACTTC; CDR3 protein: CASSLGREETQYF
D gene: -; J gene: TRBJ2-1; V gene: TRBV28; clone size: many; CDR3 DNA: TGTGCCAGCAGTTTAACGTCTGGCAATGAGCAGTTCTTC; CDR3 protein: CASSLTSGNEQFF
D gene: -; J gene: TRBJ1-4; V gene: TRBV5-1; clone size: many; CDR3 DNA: TGCGCCAGCAGCTTGGAAGGGAATGGTGAAAAACTGTTTTTT; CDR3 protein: CASSLEGNGEKLFF
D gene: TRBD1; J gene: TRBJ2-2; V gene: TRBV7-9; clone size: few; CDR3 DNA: TGTGCCAGCAGCCAATGGGACAGCGAGAACACCGGGGAGCTGTTTTTT; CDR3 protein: CASSQWDSENTGELFF
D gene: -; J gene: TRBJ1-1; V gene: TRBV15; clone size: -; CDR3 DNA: TGTGCCACCAGCAGCTCCCTGGACACTGAAGCTTTCTTT; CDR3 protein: CATSSSLDTEAFF
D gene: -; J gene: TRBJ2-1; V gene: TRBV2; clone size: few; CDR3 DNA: TGTGCCAGCCTGGCTTCCCAATTTAGAGAGTTCTTC; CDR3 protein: CASLASQFREFF
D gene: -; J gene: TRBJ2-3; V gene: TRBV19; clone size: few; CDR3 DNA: TGTGCCAGTAGTCAAAGACTAGTCACTGATACGCAGTATTTT; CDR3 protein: CASSQRLVTDTQYF
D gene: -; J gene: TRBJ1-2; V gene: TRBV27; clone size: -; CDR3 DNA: TGTGCCAGCAGTCCAGCAATGGCTCCCTATGGCTACACCTTC; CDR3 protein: CASSPAMAPYGYTF
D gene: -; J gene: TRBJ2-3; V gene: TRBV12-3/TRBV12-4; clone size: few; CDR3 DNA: TGTGCCAGCAGCACACGGGGGGCGGCAGATACGCAGTATTTT; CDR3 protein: CASSTRGAADTQYF
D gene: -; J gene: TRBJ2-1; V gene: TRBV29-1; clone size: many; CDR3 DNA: TGCAGCGTTGAAGGTTCAAGCGGGCCTTTCTACAATGAGCAGTTCTTC; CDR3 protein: CSVEGSSGPFYNEQFF
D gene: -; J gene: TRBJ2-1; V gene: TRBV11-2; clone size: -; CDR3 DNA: TGTGCCAGCAGCTTAGGGACGGGAATGTACAATGAGCAGTTCTTC; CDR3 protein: CASSLGTGMYNEQFF
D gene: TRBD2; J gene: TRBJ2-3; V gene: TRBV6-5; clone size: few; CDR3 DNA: TGTGCCAGCAGTTACTCGACTAGCGGGAGTGGGAGCACAGATACGCAGTATTTT; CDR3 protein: CASSYSTSGSGSTDTQYF
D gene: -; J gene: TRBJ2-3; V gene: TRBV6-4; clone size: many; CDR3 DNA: TGTGCCAGCAGTGACGGCGGGGGCACAGATACGCAGTATTTT; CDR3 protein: CASSDGGGTDTQYF
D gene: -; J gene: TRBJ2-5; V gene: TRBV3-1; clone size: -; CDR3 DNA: TGTGCCAGCAGCCAAGATTTGGCGGGGCAAGAGACCCAGTACTTC; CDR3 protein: CASSQDLAGQETQYF
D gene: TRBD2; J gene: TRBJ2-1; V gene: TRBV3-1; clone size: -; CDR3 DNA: TGTGCCAGCAGCCGCATAGCCAGACCGGGACTAGCGGGAGGGGGAAATGAGCAGTTCTTC; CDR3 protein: CASSRIARPGLAGGGNEQFF
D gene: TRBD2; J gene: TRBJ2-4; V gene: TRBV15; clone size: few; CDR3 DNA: TGTGCCACCAGCAGAGAACTAGCGGGAGGGCAGAGCATTCAGTACTTC; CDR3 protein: CATSRELAGGQSIQYF
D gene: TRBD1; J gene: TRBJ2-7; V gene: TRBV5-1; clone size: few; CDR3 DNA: TGCGCCAGCAGCGCCCGGGACAGGGCTAGCGAGCAGTACTTC; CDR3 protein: CASSARDRASEQYF
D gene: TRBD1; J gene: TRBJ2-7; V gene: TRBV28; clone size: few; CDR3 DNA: TGTGCCAGCAGCACAGGGGGCGCTTATAACGAGCAGTACTTC; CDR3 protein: CASSTGGAYNEQYF
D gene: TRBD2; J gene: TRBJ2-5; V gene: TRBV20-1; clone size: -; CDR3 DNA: TGCAGTGCCACCGGGACTAGCGAACAAGAGACCCAGTACTTC; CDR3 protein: CSATGTSEQETQYF
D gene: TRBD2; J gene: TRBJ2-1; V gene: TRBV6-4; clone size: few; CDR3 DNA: TGTGCCAGCAGTGAGGAGCGGGGGGCCTACAATGAGCAGTTCTTC; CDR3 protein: CASSEERGAYNEQFF
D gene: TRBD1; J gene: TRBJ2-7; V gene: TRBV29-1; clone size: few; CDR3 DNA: TGCAGCGTTTCTCTCAGGGGGAGCTCCTACGAGCAGTACTTC; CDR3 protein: CSVSLRGSSYEQYF
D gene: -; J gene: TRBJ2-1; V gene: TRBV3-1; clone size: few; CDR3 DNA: TGTGCCAGCAGCCAGAGGGGCTACAATGAGCAGTTCTTC; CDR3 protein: CASSQRGYNEQFF
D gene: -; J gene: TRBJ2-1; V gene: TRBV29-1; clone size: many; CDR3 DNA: TGCAGCGTTGTAAAGGGGACGGGGCGCAGAGATGAGCAGTTCTTC; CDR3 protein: CSVVKGTGRRDEQFF
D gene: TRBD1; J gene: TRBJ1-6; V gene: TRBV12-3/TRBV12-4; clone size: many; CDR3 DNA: TGTGCCAGCAGGCCAGGGGGAAGCTCCTATAATTCACCCCTCCACTTT; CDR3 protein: CASRPGGSSYNSPLHF
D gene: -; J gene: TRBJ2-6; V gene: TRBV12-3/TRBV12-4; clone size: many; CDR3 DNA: TGTGCCAGCAGTTTTGAGGGGGCCAACGTCCTGACTTTC; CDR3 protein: CASSFEGANVLTF
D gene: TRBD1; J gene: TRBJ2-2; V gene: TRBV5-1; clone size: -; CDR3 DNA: TGCGCCACCCGACGGACAGGGAGAATCGATAACGGGGAGCTGTTTTTT; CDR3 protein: CATRRTGRIDNGELFF
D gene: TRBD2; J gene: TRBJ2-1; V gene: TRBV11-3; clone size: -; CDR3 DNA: TGTGCCAGCAGTCATCTAGCGGGATCCTACAATGAGCAGTTCTTC; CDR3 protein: CASSHLAGSYNEQFF
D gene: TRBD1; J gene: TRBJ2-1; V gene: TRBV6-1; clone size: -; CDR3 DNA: TGTGCCAGCAGTCCCTCCAGGGGGTCCGATGAGCAGTTCTTC; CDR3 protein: CASSPSRGSDEQFF
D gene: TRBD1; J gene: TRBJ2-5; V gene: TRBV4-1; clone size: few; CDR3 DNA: TGCGCCAGCAGCCAGAGACTGGGACAGGGGAGGGAAGAGACCCAGTACTTC; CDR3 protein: CASSQRLGQGREETQYF
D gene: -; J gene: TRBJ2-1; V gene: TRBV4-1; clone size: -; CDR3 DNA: TGCGCCAGCAGCCAAGAGTACGACCCGCCGTCCTACAATGAGCAGTTCTTC; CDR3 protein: CASSQEYDPPSYNEQFF
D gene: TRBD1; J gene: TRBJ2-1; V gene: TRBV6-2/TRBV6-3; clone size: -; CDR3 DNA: TGTGCCACCGCCCGGGACAGGGTGTCAAATGAGCAGTTCTTC; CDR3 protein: CATARDRVSNEQFF
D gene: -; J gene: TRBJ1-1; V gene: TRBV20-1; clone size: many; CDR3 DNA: TGCAGTGCTAGAGATCTCAGGGCCGCGCCGAACACTGAAGCTTTCTTT; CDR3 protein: CSARDLRAAPNTEAFF
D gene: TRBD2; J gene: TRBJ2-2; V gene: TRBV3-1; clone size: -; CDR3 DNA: TGTGCCAGCAGCCAAGGGATAGCGGGATTCTCCACCGGGGAGCTGTTTTTT; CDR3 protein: CASSQGIAGFSTGELFF
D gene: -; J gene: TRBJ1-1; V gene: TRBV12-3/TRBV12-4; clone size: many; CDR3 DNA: TGTGCCAGCAGTTTTTCCAGGGTCGATGCTGAAGCTTTCTTT; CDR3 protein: CASSFSRVDAEAFF